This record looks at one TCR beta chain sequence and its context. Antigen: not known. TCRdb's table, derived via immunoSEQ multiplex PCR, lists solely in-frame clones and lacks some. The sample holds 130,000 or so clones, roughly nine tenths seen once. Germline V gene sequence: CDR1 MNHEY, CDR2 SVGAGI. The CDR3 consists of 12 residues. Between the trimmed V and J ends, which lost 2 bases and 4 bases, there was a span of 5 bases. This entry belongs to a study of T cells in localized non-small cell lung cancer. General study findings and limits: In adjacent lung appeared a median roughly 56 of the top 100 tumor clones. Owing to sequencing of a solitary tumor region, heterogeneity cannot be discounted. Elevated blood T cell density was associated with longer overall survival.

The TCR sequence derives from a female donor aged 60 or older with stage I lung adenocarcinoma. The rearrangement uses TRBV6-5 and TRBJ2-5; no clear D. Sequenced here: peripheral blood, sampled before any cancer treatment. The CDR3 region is CASSYGSETQYF. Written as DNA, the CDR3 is TGTGCCAGCAGTTACGGTTCAGAGACCCAGTACTTC.